A selection of T cell receptor beta chains follows, all from one sample in a study of human T cells and chemical hapten exposure. TCRdb re-derived calls from the RACE reads in MiXCR, one entry per CDR3 protein. Here the sample spans roughly 100,000 distinct CDR3 sequences, about 8.6% being singletons. The sequenced material came from whole blood. These receptors all stem from a female donor in good health. Some clones in this sample may be carry-over from other donors' samples. CDR3s include the opening cysteine and the closing phenylalanine or tryptophan. Each record gives: D gene, V gene, clone size, J gene, CDR3 DNA, CDR3 protein. A D gene is named only where the DNA matches it firmly. Size tells how often a clone was seen (once, few, many) or the class of an expanded clone, and some rows leave it out.

d_call: -
v_call: TRBV5-1
clone_size: -
j_call: TRBJ2-7
cdr3_nt: TGCGCCAGCAGCTTGGCCTCCGGGACATCGGGCTCCTACGAGCAGTACTTC
cdr3_aa: CASSLASGTSGSYEQYF

d_call: -
v_call: TRBV19
clone_size: -
j_call: TRBJ2-3
cdr3_nt: TGTGCCAGTAGTCAATTCACCCTAGCGACCACAGATACGCAGTATTTT
cdr3_aa: CASSQFTLATTDTQYF

d_call: -
v_call: TRBV4-3
clone_size: many
j_call: TRBJ1-2
cdr3_nt: TGCGCCAGCAGCCAAGTTGCGAACTATGGCTACACCTTC
cdr3_aa: CASSQVANYGYTF

d_call: TRBD1
v_call: TRBV10-2
clone_size: -
j_call: TRBJ2-7
cdr3_nt: TGCGCCAGCAGTTCTCGACAGGGAACCTACGAGCAGTACTTC
cdr3_aa: CASSSRQGTYEQYF

d_call: -
v_call: TRBV30
clone_size: few
j_call: TRBJ2-2
cdr3_nt: TGTGCTGCGGCCCACCCCGCTAGAACCGGGGAGCTGTTTTTT
cdr3_aa: CAAAHPARTGELFF

d_call: -
v_call: TRBV6-2/TRBV6-3
clone_size: -
j_call: TRBJ2-1
cdr3_nt: TGTGCCAGCAGTTACCCGGGGGTTAATGAGCAGTTCTTC
cdr3_aa: CASSYPGVNEQFF

d_call: -
v_call: TRBV28
clone_size: few
j_call: TRBJ2-7
cdr3_nt: TGTGCCAGCAGTTTACTGTTGCGAACCTACGAGCAGTACTTC
cdr3_aa: CASSLLLRTYEQYF

d_call: TRBD2
v_call: TRBV5-1
clone_size: -
j_call: TRBJ2-1
cdr3_nt: TGCGCCAGCAGCACTAGCGGGAGTAGCAATGAGCAGTTCTTC
cdr3_aa: CASSTSGSSNEQFF

d_call: -
v_call: TRBV4-3
clone_size: many
j_call: TRBJ2-7
cdr3_nt: TGCGCCAGCAGCCAAGTCCCTGCGTCCGAGCAGTACTTC
cdr3_aa: CASSQVPASEQYF

d_call: -
v_call: TRBV5-4
clone_size: few
j_call: TRBJ1-4
cdr3_nt: TGTGCCAGCAGCTCCCACCTGCAGGGGAAGAATGAAAAACTGTTTTTT
cdr3_aa: CASSSHLQGKNEKLFF

d_call: TRBD2
v_call: TRBV12-3/TRBV12-4
clone_size: few
j_call: TRBJ2-2
cdr3_nt: TGTGCCAGCAGACTAGCGTCGGGCGAGGAGCTGTTTTTT
cdr3_aa: CASRLASGEELFF

d_call: TRBD2
v_call: TRBV6-1
clone_size: few
j_call: TRBJ2-1
cdr3_nt: TGTGCCAGCGTCACTAGCGGGAACTACAATGAGCAGTTCTTC
cdr3_aa: CASVTSGNYNEQFF

d_call: TRBD1
v_call: TRBV28
clone_size: -
j_call: TRBJ2-2
cdr3_nt: TGTGCCAGCCTACTTGACAGGGACAGGACCACCGGGGAGCTGTTTTTT
cdr3_aa: CASLLDRDRTTGELFF

d_call: TRBD1
v_call: TRBV28
clone_size: -
j_call: TRBJ1-5
cdr3_nt: TGTGCCAGCAGTTTATATCCCCAGGGGGGGAAATCAAAGCCCCAGCATTTT
cdr3_aa: CASSLYPQGGKSKPQHF

d_call: -
v_call: TRBV28
clone_size: -
j_call: TRBJ2-1
cdr3_nt: TGTGCCAGCAGTCCGGGGTGGTCCTACAATGAGCAGTTCTTC
cdr3_aa: CASSPGWSYNEQFF

d_call: -
v_call: TRBV4-2
clone_size: -
j_call: TRBJ2-1
cdr3_nt: TGTGCCAGCAGCCAAGATGGTCCGGGCGAGCAGTTCTTC
cdr3_aa: CASSQDGPGEQFF

d_call: -
v_call: TRBV6-5
clone_size: many
j_call: TRBJ2-3
cdr3_nt: TGTGCCAGCAGTTCCGGGATCACAGATACGCAGTATTTT
cdr3_aa: CASSSGITDTQYF

d_call: TRBD2
v_call: TRBV10-3
clone_size: few
j_call: TRBJ2-1
cdr3_nt: TGTGCCATCAGCGGGACTAGCGAGGCCAATGAGCAGTTCTTC
cdr3_aa: CAISGTSEANEQFF

d_call: -
v_call: TRBV6-6
clone_size: -
j_call: TRBJ2-5
cdr3_nt: TGTGCCAGCAGTTCCGGCCTTAGCGTACCAGAGACCCAGTACTTC
cdr3_aa: CASSSGLSVPETQYF

d_call: -
v_call: TRBV5-1
clone_size: many
j_call: TRBJ1-5
cdr3_nt: TGCGCCAGCAGCGAGGGTGGGAGGCGGAATCAGCCCCAGCATTTT
cdr3_aa: CASSEGGRRNQPQHF

d_call: TRBD2
v_call: TRBV5-4
clone_size: many
j_call: TRBJ2-5
cdr3_nt: TGTGCCAGCAGCTTTTCACTAGCGGGAGTTGAGACCCAGTACTTC
cdr3_aa: CASSFSLAGVETQYF

d_call: TRBD2
v_call: TRBV9
clone_size: few
j_call: TRBJ2-3
cdr3_nt: TGTGCCAGCAGCGTTAGCGGGAGCTTTGCAGATACGCAGTATTTT
cdr3_aa: CASSVSGSFADTQYF

d_call: TRBD2
v_call: TRBV11-1
clone_size: -
j_call: TRBJ2-1
cdr3_nt: TGTGCCAGCAGGGTCACGCGGGAGGCCAATGAGCAGTTCTTC
cdr3_aa: CASRVTREANEQFF

d_call: -
v_call: TRBV29-1
clone_size: many
j_call: TRBJ2-2
cdr3_nt: TGCAGCGTTGATAGACAGGGAGGGACCGGGGAGCTGTTTTTT
cdr3_aa: CSVDRQGGTGELFF